Listed below are T cell receptor beta chains from one sample, sequenced in a study of response to subunit inactivated influenza vaccine. TCRdb re-called the RT-PCR reads through MiXCR, storing one row per CDR3 protein. Of about 800,000 distinct CDR3 sequences in the sample, roughly 20% are singletons; the top ten hold about 9.4%. The input for sequencing was PBMCs from blood, taken around 5 days after vaccination. Receptors were obtained from a man aged 45-60 years who received an inactivated influenza vaccine. CDR3s include the opening cysteine and the closing phenylalanine or tryptophan. The D gene is left open where the match is weak. Clone sizes are given selectively: once, few, many, or a class where the clone is expanded.

j_call,v_call,clone_size,d_call,cdr3_nt,cdr3_aa
TRBJ2-1,TRBV29-1,-,-,TGCAGCGGTGTTCGGGGCCTAGGGGAGCAGTTCTTC,CSGVRGLGEQFF
TRBJ2-5,TRBV15,few,-,TGTGCCACCAGCAGAGATTCGGGCGGGGAGGTCCAGTACTTC,CATSRDSGGEVQYF
TRBJ1-2,TRBV28,-,TRBD1,TGTGCCAGCAGTTCCCGGACAGGGTGGGACTATGGCTACACCTTC,CASSSRTGWDYGYTF
TRBJ2-5,TRBV7-2,few,TRBD1,TGTGCCAGCAGCAAAGGGACAGGGTTGCAGACCCAGTACTTC,CASSKGTGLQTQYF
TRBJ2-7,TRBV25-1,few,-,TGTGCCAGCAGTGGTCCAAGACTAGGGTTTTACGAGCAGTACTTC,CASSGPRLGFYEQYF
TRBJ2-7,TRBV27,few,TRBD1,TGTGCCAGCAGTTACGACAGGGACTCCTACGAGCAGTACTTC,CASSYDRDSYEQYF
TRBJ2-5,TRBV4-3,few,TRBD2,TGCGCCAGCAGCCAAGAGACTAGCGGGAGGGGGGAGCAAGAGACCCAGTACTTC,CASSQETSGRGEQETQYF
TRBJ2-1,TRBV12-3/TRBV12-4,-,TRBD2,TGTGCCAGCGGCCTTGGGGGTAGCGGGAATGAGCAGTTCTTC,CASGLGGSGNEQFF
TRBJ2-2,TRBV6-2/TRBV6-3,-,-,TGTGCCAGCAGTCAGGGAAACTTGGGCACCGGGGAGCTGTTTTTT,CASSQGNLGTGELFF
TRBJ2-1,TRBV10-3,many,-,TGTGCCATCAGTGACTTGGGGGAGCAGTTCTTC,CAISDLGEQFF
TRBJ2-7,TRBV27,-,-,TGTGCCAGCAGCGTCAGGGACTCCTACGAGCAGTACTTC,CASSVRDSYEQYF
TRBJ1-1,TRBV7-9,-,-,TGTGCCAGCAGCTTCGTGTTACCCAACACTGAAGCTTTCTTT,CASSFVLPNTEAFF
TRBJ2-1,TRBV5-1,-,TRBD2,TGCGCCAGCAGCCCAGCGGGAGGGCCGCGTCGGAATGAGCAGTTCTTC,CASSPAGGPRRNEQFF
TRBJ2-5,TRBV4-3,-,TRBD2,TGCGCCAGCAGCCAAGATGCTAGCGGGGGGGCGTGGACCCAGTACTTC,CASSQDASGGAWTQYF
TRBJ2-1,TRBV7-2,few,-,TGTGCCAGCAGCTTATTTGCAGGGGGGCTTGGCGAGCAGTTCTTC,CASSLFAGGLGEQFF
TRBJ2-2,TRBV7-2,few,TRBD1,TGTGCCAGCAGCACGGGGACAGGGGTTGGGTTTGGGCTGTTTTTT,CASSTGTGVGFGLFF
TRBJ2-3,TRBV25-1,-,-,TGTGCCAGCAGCCGACTAGGTTCATCAGATACGCAGTATTTT,CASSRLGSSDTQYF
TRBJ2-2,TRBV14,-,-,TGTGCCAGCAGCCAACTCCCAGGGCGGGGCACCGGGGAGCTGTTTTTT,CASSQLPGRGTGELFF
TRBJ1-2,TRBV18,few,TRBD1,TGTGCCAGCTCACCACTCACCGGGACAGCAGGCCACTATGGCTACACCTTC,CASSPLTGTAGHYGYTF
TRBJ2-1,TRBV6-5,few,TRBD1,TGTGCCAGCAGTTACCCCGGACAGGGCCCATACAATGAGCAGTTCTTC,CASSYPGQGPYNEQFF
TRBJ1-5,TRBV20-1,once,-,TGCAGTGCTAGAGACTTGAGCGATCAGCCCCAGCATTTT,CSARDLSDQPQHF
TRBJ2-3,TRBV11-3,-,-,TGTGCCAGCAGCTTTACGTCAGATACGCAGTATTTT,CASSFTSDTQYF
TRBJ2-3,TRBV6-2/TRBV6-3,few,-,TGTGCCAGCACCCCTAGTGGGGGGGATACGCAGTATTTT,CASTPSGGDTQYF
TRBJ2-2,TRBV4-2,many,TRBD1,TGTGCCAGCAGCCAAGGCAGGGGGCTTACCGGGGAGCTGTTTTTT,CASSQGRGLTGELFF
TRBJ1-1,TRBV11-2,many,TRBD1,TGTGCCAGCAGCTCTGGGGGGACAGGGGCTGAAGCTTTCTTT,CASSSGGTGAEAFF
TRBJ2-3,TRBV11-2,-,-,TGTGCCAGCAGCTTAGATCCGGCGGGGAGCACAGATACGCAGTATTTT,CASSLDPAGSTDTQYF
TRBJ1-5,TRBV20-1,many,-,TGCAGTGCTAGCAGGGGCCGGGTGAGCAATCAGCCCCAGCATTTT,CSASRGRVSNQPQHF
TRBJ2-3,TRBV12-3/TRBV12-4,few,-,TGTGCCAGCAGTCCGAAGGAGGTTTATGGAGGGTATCAAGATACGCAGTATTTT,CASSPKEVYGGYQDTQYF
TRBJ2-5,TRBV7-9,few,-,TGTGCCAGCAGCTTCGACCGGAGGACAGAAGAGACCCAGTACTTC,CASSFDRRTEETQYF
TRBJ2-2,TRBV7-8,few,TRBD2,TGTGCCAGCAGCTTCGGACTAGTACCCGGGGAGCTGTTTTTT,CASSFGLVPGELFF
TRBJ2-1,TRBV6-2/TRBV6-3,few,-,TGTGCCAGCAGTTCAGGCGGAGGTAGCAATGAGCAGTTCTTC,CASSSGGGSNEQFF
TRBJ1-2,TRBV15,-,TRBD1,TGTGCCACCAGCAGAGATAAGGGTACAGGGGCGGTAGGCTACACCTTC,CATSRDKGTGAVGYTF
TRBJ2-3,TRBV28,few,TRBD1,TGTGCCAGCAGTCGGGACAGGGCCACGCAGTATTTT,CASSRDRATQYF
TRBJ2-7,TRBV24-1,many,-,TGTGCCACCGGGCGGGACGGGTCCTACGAGCAGTACTTC,CATGRDGSYEQYF
TRBJ1-1,TRBV20-1,few,-,TGCAGTGCTAGCAACCGGGAGTTCATGAACACTGAAGCTTTCTTT,CSASNREFMNTEAFF
TRBJ2-7,TRBV5-5,many,TRBD2,TGTGCCAGCAGCGGGCCCCATAGCGGGAGGTACGAGCAGTACTTC,CASSGPHSGRYEQYF
TRBJ2-1,TRBV11-1,-,TRBD2,TGTGCCAGCAGCCATCCCGCTAGCGGCTTAACCTCCTACAATGAGCAGTTCTTC,CASSHPASGLTSYNEQFF
TRBJ2-7,TRBV20-1,few,TRBD2,TGCAGTATAGATACTAGCGGGACTTACGAGCAGTACTTC,CSIDTSGTYEQYF
TRBJ2-7,TRBV12-3/TRBV12-4,few,TRBD2,TGTGCCAGCAGGGGACTAGCGGGGGGACCCTACGAGCAGTACTTC,CASRGLAGGPYEQYF
TRBJ2-1,TRBV24-1,few,TRBD1,TGTGCCACCAGTGATTTAGGACAGGGGCAGTTCTTC,CATSDLGQGQFF
TRBJ2-4,TRBV4-3,few,-,TGCGCCAGCAGCCAAGAGTTCATGGGTGACATTCAGTACTTC,CASSQEFMGDIQYF
TRBJ1-2,TRBV10-3,-,-,TGTGCCATCAGTGAGTTGCCAAGGAGAGGGAACTATGGCTACACCTTC,CAISELPRRGNYGYTF
TRBJ2-5,TRBV20-1,-,-,TGCAGTGCTAGAGTGCTTCTGGGGACACAAGAGACCCAGTACTTC,CSARVLLGTQETQYF
TRBJ1-1,TRBV6-2/TRBV6-3,few,TRBD1,TGTGCCAGCAAGAGAGTGACAGGGAGCGAAGCTTTCTTT,CASKRVTGSEAFF
TRBJ2-3,TRBV20-1,few,-,TGCAGTGCTAGAGATCTAGGGCTAGCGAGCACAGATACGCAGTATTTT,CSARDLGLASTDTQYF
TRBJ2-7,TRBV29-1,few,TRBD2,TGCAGCGTGACACCGGGACTAGCGGGAGCTTCCTACGAGCAGTACTTC,CSVTPGLAGASYEQYF
TRBJ1-5,TRBV12-3/TRBV12-4,-,TRBD1,TGTGCCAGCAGAGGACAGGACCATCAGCCCCAGCATTTT,CASRGQDHQPQHF
TRBJ2-3,TRBV5-1,many,-,TGCGCCAGCAGCTTGGATGGGTTAGGCACAGATACGCAGTATTTT,CASSLDGLGTDTQYF
TRBJ2-4,TRBV5-1,-,TRBD1,TGCGCCAGCAGCACCGGACAGGGAACAGCCAAAAACATTCAGTACTTC,CASSTGQGTAKNIQYF